The 16 T cell receptor beta chains in this list originate from one sample, sequenced in a study of OX40 agonist ivuxolimab in advanced cancers. Assay: immunoSEQ multiplex PCR; the TCRdb copy retains only in-frame clones and omits some. The sample lists approximately 76,000 clones; approximately 86% were seen once. The input for sequencing was CD4+ or CD8+ T cells sorted from blood, taken in a trial of the OX40 agonist ivuxolimab. These receptors were obtained from an adult with an advanced solid tumor such as melanoma, head and neck, liver or kidney cancer.

This sequence joins TRBV7-2 and TRBJ1-2, with D unresolved. The CDR3 has 14 residues. V was pared by 5 bases and J by 0 bases, with 10 bases between. In germline, CDR1 is SGHTA, CDR2 FQGNSA. The CDR3 sequence: CASSPARTNYGYTF. CDR3 sequence (DNA): TGTGCCAGCAGCCCCGCCCGTACTAACTATGGCTACACCTTC.

The chain couples TRBV2 to TRBJ2-7, with 8 bases lining up with TRBD1. The CDR3 extends over 14 amino acids. Germline V gene data show CDR1 as SNHLY and CDR2 as FYNNEI. J lost 4 bases, V lost 5 bases, and 7 bases had no gene match. The CDR3 DNA sequence: TGTGCCAGCAGTTACGGACAGGGCAAGTACGAGCAGTACTTC. It encodes CASSYGQGKYEQYF.

This clone showed up just a few times. The genes are TRBV19 and TRBJ1-4, with D possibly TRBD1 on 5 matching bases. CDR3 length: 15 residues. Germline-derived CDR1 and CDR2 are LNHDA and SQIVND (reference sequence). Trimming took 4 bases from V and 8 from J, leaving 17 bases between them. The CDR3 bases are TGTGCCAGTAGTACCGGGACCGCGGTAGGGGAAAAACTGTTTTTT. This gives the protein CASSTGTAVGEKLFF.

The V call is TRBV5-8, the J call TRBJ2-7; D ambiguous. Germline CDR1 reads SGHTS; CDR2 reads YDEGEE. V was trimmed by 9 bases and J by 4 bases, leaving 14 bases between them. CDR3 size: 12 residues. The CDR3 DNA reads TGTGCCACGAGGAGCGCCCATTACGAGCAGTACTTC. It encodes CATRSAHYEQYF.

The J gene is TRBJ2-1, the V gene TRBV7-2; TRBD2 matches at 12 bases. The CDR3 runs 16 residues. The V segment lost 2 bases and the J segment 9 bases; nucleotides outside the gene matches: 8. Germline CDR1 is SGHTA and CDR2 is FQGNSA. The CDR3 DNA follows: TGTGCCAGCAGCTTATCTAGACTAGCGGGAGCGATTGAGCAGTTCTTC. This translates into CASSLSRLAGAIEQFF.

This sequence joins TRBV9 and TRBJ2-1, with D possibly TRBD1 on 6 matching bases. Trimming removed 0 bases at V and 4 bases at J, with 14 bases between. The CDR3 consists of 16 residues. From germline, CDR1 is SGDLS and CDR2 YYNGEE. For the CDR3, the DNA is TGTGCCAGCAGCGTAGATGGGGACATTAATTACAATGAGCAGTTCTTC. Translating gives CASSVDGDINYNEQFF.

The chain is built from TRBV5-5 and TRBJ1-2; TRBD1 is a possible D gene (5 bases). This CDR3 is 14 amino acids long. CDR1 and CDR2 (germline): SGHKS, YYEKEE (reference sequence). V gave up 0 bases and J gave up 5 bases, with 11 bases separating them. The DNA for the CDR3 is TGTGCCAGCAGCTTGGAGGAGGGGAGGTATGGCTACACCTTC. Translation: CASSLEEGRYGYTF.

The rearrangement links TRBV5-1 to TRBJ1-1, with D perhaps matching TRBD1 (6 bases). CDR3 length equals 14 residues. Trimming pared 4 bases from V and 3 bases from J, leaving 13 bases between. The germline CDR1 and CDR2 sequences are SGHRS and YFSETQ. In DNA, the CDR3 is TGCGCCAGCAGCACCGGACAGCAGGACACTGAAGCTTTCTTT. Protein sequence: CASSTGQQDTEAFF.

The rearrangement links TRBV7-9 to TRBJ1-6; D call uncertain. The CDR3 extends over 13 amino acids. Trimming cost V 9 bases and J 10 bases, with 16 bases left between them. The germline V gene encodes CDR1 SEHNR and CDR2 FQNEAQ (reference sequence). DNA for the CDR3: TGTGCCAGTACTGAACGCCAGTTGTCACCCCTCCACTTT. Its protein product is CASTERQLSPLHF.

The V call is TRBV30, the J call TRBJ1-4; D uncertain. The germline CDR1 and CDR2 sequences are GTSNPN and SVGIG (reference sequence). This CDR3 comprises 13 residues. Deletions cut 0 bases from V and 1 base from J, with 3 bases between. Here the CDR3 reads CAWSVQTNEKLFF. In DNA form, the CDR3 reads TGTGCCTGGAGTGTACAAACTAATGAAAAACTGTTTTTT. Full variable domain (rest looked up from reference TRBV30 and TRBJ1-4): SQTIHQWPATLVQPVGSPLSLECTVEGTSNPNLYWYRQAAGRGLQLLFYSVGIGQISSEVPQNLSASRPQDRQFILSSKKLLLSDSGFYLCAWSVQTNEKLFFGSGTQLSVL.

The V gene is TRBV5-4, the J gene TRBJ2-3, with 12 bases fitting TRBD2. J was trimmed by 4 bases and V by 0 bases; bases with no gene match: 6. CDR3 length: 17 residues. The germline CDR1 and CDR2 sequences are SGHNT and YYREEE (reference sequence). The CDR3 coding sequence is TGTGCCAGCAGCTTGGTGCGACTAGCGGGAGTACCAGATACGCAGTATTTT. Translating it yields CASSLVRLAGVPDTQYF.

The genes are TRBV14 and TRBJ2-3; D might be TRBD1 (6 bases). The ends were cut back, 5 bases at V and 6 bases at J, with 15 bases in the middle. CDR3 length equals 14 residues. Germline V gives CDR1 SGHDN, CDR2 FVKESK. CDR3 region: CASSARDRTDTQYF. DNA for the CDR3: TGTGCCAGCAGCGCCCGAGACAGGACCGATACGCAGTATTTT.

The chain is built from TRBV7-6 and TRBJ2-7; the D gene is possibly TRBD1 (5 bases). Germline lookup yields CDR1 SGHVS and CDR2 FNYEAQ. The V gene lost 2 bases and the J gene lost 6 bases, with 11 bases spanning the gap. The CDR3 length is 13 residues. CDR3 loop: CASSLSREREQYF. The CDR3 coding sequence is TGTGCCAGCAGCTTATCCAGGGAACGCGAGCAGTACTTC.

This sequence joins TRBV6-6 and TRBJ1-1; D ambiguous. Germline V gene sequence: CDR1 MNHNY, CDR2 SVGAGI (reference sequence). Trimming removed 2 bases at V and 0 bases at J, with 4 bases between. CDR3 length: 13 amino acids. In DNA, the CDR3 is TGTGCCAGCAGTTACCGGATGAACACTGAAGCTTTCTTT. It specifies CASSYRMNTEAFF.

The chain uses TRBV11-1 and TRBJ2-4; D gene ambiguous. The CDR3 is 14 amino acids. Trimming took 5 bases from V and 0 from J, leaving 8 bases between them. Germline-derived CDR1 and CDR2 are SGHAT and FQDESV (reference sequence). Written as DNA, the CDR3 is TGTGCCAGCAGCCCGGAGCTAGCCAAAAACATTCAGTACTTC. Its protein is CASSPELAKNIQYF. The variable domain in full, completed from reference TRBV11-1 and TRBJ2-4, reads EAEVAQSPRYKITEKSQAVAFWCDPISGHATLYWYRQILGQGPELLVQFQDESVVDDSQLPKDRFSAERLKGVDSTLKIQPAELGDSAMYLCASSPELAKNIQYFGAGTRLSVL.

The chain combines TRBV5-1 with TRBJ1-3; D is undetermined. V was trimmed by 3 bases and J by 0 bases, leaving 13 bases between them. The germline V gene encodes CDR1 SGHRS and CDR2 YFSETQ. This CDR3 has 16 residues. The CDR3 DNA follows: TGCGCCAGCAGCTGGAAAGGAGGGAGCTCTGGAAACACCATATATTTT. Its translation is CASSWKGGSSGNTIYF.